The clone carrying this T cell receptor beta chain was detected only a few times. This sample is drawn from a study of blood T cell repertoires in COVID-19. Looked up from germline, CDR1 is GTSNPN and CDR2 is SVGIG (reference sequence). CDR3 length equals 13 residues. The V gene lost 2 bases and the J gene lost 5 bases, with 7 bases spanning the gap. Libraries were prepared by immunoSEQ multiplex PCR; TCRdb keeps only in-frame clonotypes and omits some of them. Of under 20,000 clones listed, roughly 89% are singletons. Sequenced sample: peripheral blood. V and J are TRBV30 and TRBJ1-6; no clear D. This receptor was taken from a human donor in a cohort sampled during active COVID-19. The CDR3 is CAWSSSNNSPLHF. For the CDR3, the DNA is TGTGCCTGGAGTTCAAGCAATAATTCACCCCTCCACTTT. Variable domain in full (rest from reference TRBV30 and TRBJ1-6): SQTIHQWPATLVQPVGSPLSLECTVEGTSNPNLYWYRQAAGRGLQLLFYSVGIGQISSEVPQNLSASRPQDRQFILSSKKLLLSDSGFYLCAWSSSNNSPLHFGNGTRLTVT.